What follows are 5 T cell receptor beta chains derived from one specimen sequenced in a study of T cell changes during pregnancy in multiple sclerosis (dated by TCRdb to about 2019). The library was prepared using the immunoSEQ multiplex PCR assay. TCRdb carries this immuneACCESS record with in-frame sequences only. Its versions omit some clonotypes, under half of them owing to an unresolved V gene in the studies checked, with the rest unexplained. Counted in this sample were more than 50,000 clones; 80% to 90% of them appeared once. The ten top clones hold about 2.3% of the sample. Sequenced material: peripheral blood, taken in the first trimester of pregnancy. The receptors here all came from a female donor with multiple sclerosis, enrolled in a pregnancy study.

The sample holds one count of this clone. V usage is TRBV5-1 and J usage is TRBJ1-1; D is possibly TRBD1 (5 bases). Germline CDR1 reads SGHRS; CDR2 reads YFSETQ. The CDR3 has 13 amino acids. Trimming stripped 4 bases from V and 8 bases from J, with 15 bases between. The CDR3 spells CASSGGDFIEAFF. DNA of the CDR3: TGCGCCAGCAGCGGGGGGGATTTTATCGAAGCTTTCTTT. The whole variable domain, filled in from reference TRBV5-1 and TRBJ1-1, reads KAGVTQTPRYLIKTRGQQVTLSCSPISGHRSVSWYQQTPGQGLQFLFEYFSETQRNKGNFPGRFSGRQFSNSRSEMNVSTLELGDSALYLCASSGGDFIEAFFGQGTRLTVV.

This chain uses TRBV9 with TRBJ1-2; unclear D gene. The CDR3 sequence is 16 residues long. Between the trimmed V and J ends, which lost 0 bases and 2 bases, there was a span of 14 bases. CDR1 is SGDLS and CDR2 is YYNGEE in the germline V gene. The CDR3 protein is CASSVGGEGGNYGYTF. In DNA, the CDR3 is TGTGCCAGCAGCGTAGGTGGGGAGGGAGGAAACTATGGCTACACCTTC.

This clone was seen just once. The chain combines TRBV30 with TRBJ1-5; the D is unclear. CDR1 and CDR2 from the germline V gene are GTSNPN and SVGIG (reference sequence). V was trimmed by 2 bases and J by 4 bases, leaving 12 bases between them. This CDR3 comprises 14 residues. The CDR3 bases are TGTGCCTGGAGTATCGCCAGCGGGAATCAGCCCCAGCATTTT. This translates into CAWSIASGNQPQHF.

This sequence joins TRBV19 and TRBJ1-1; 11 bases line up with TRBD1. The length of the CDR3 is 15 residues. Germline V CDR1 and CDR2: LNHDA, SQIVND (reference sequence). V was clipped by 7 bases and J by 1 base; unmatched bases: 5. The CDR3 DNA sequence: TGTGCCAGTACCCGGGACAGGGGGAGGAACACTGAAGCTTTCTTT. It specifies CASTRDRGRNTEAFF.

This clone was counted once. The rearrangement joins TRBV29-1 to TRBJ2-3, with a weak D call TRBD1 (6 bases). V lost 1 base and J lost 7, with 15 bases in between. Germline-derived CDR1 and CDR2 are SQVTM and ANQGSEA. This CDR3 has 14 amino acids. CDR3 amino acids: CSVEGSEGGYTQYF. The DNA for the CDR3 is TGCAGCGTTGAAGGATCTGAAGGGGGATATACGCAGTATTTT.